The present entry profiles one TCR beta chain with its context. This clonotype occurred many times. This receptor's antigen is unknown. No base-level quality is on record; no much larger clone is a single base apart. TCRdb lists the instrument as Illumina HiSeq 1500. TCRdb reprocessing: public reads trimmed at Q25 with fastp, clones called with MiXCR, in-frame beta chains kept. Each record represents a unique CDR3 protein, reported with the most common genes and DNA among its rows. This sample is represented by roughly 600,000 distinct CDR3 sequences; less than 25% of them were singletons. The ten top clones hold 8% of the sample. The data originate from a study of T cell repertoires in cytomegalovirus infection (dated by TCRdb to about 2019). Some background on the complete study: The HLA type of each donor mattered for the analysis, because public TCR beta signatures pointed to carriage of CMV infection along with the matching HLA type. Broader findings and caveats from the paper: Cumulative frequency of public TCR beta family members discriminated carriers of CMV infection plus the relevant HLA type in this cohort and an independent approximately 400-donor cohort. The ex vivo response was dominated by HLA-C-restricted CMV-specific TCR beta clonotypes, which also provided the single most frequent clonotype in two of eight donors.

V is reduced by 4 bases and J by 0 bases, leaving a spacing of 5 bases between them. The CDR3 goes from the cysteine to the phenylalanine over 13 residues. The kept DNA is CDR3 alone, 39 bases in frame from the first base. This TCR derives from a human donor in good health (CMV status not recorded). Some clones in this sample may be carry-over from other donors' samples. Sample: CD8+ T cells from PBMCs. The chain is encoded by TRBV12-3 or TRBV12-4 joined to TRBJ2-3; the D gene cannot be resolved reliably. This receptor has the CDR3 CASSSTSTDTQYF. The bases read TGTGCCAGCAGTTCCACTAGCACAGATACGCAGTATTTT.